A single sample is the source of the 16 T cell receptor beta chains below, sequenced in a study of blood T cell repertoires in COVID-19. Measured with immunoSEQ multiplex PCR; TCRdb has only the in-frame clones, and not every one. The table lists 100,000 to 150,000 clones, 86% of them singletons, with roughly 5.4% in the top ten. The material sequenced was peripheral blood. The receptor set was obtained from a human donor in a cohort sampled during active COVID-19.

The rearrangement links TRBV12-3 or TRBV12-4 to TRBJ1-2; a possible D gene is TRBD1 (6 bases). V was shortened by 3 bases and J by 8 bases, with 13 bases between the two germline ends. CDR3 length: 13 amino acids. The CDR3 region is CASSFSGVGGYTF. The CDR3 DNA follows: TGTGCCAGCAGTTTCTCAGGGGTTGGGGGCTACACCTTC.

This chain uses TRBV6-2 or TRBV6-3 with TRBJ2-5; 10 positions match TRBD2. Germline CDR1 is MNHEY and CDR2 is SVGEGT. With V trimmed by 2 bases and J by 5 bases, 5 bases remained unmatched. The length of the CDR3 is 15 residues. CDR3 nucleotide sequence: TGTGCCAGCAGTTACGCTGGGACTAGCGCGGAGACCCAGTACTTC. It specifies CASSYAGTSAETQYF.

This rearrangement joins TRBV28 to TRBJ1-5; D gene ambiguous. The CDR3 runs 14 residues. V shed 4 bases and J shed 1 base, with 8 bases lying between them. Germline V gene lookup returns CDR1 MDHEN and CDR2 SYDVKM. DNA for the CDR3: TGTGCCAGCAGTTCACCCGAGAGCAATCAGCCCCAGCATTTT. Residues: CASSSPESNQPQHF. Variable domain in full (rest from reference TRBV28 and TRBJ1-5): DVKVTQSSRYLVKRTGEKVFLECVQDMDHENMFWYRQDPGLGLRLIYFSYDVKMKEKGDIPEGYSVSREKKERFSLILESASTNQTSMYLCASSSPESNQPQHFGDGTRLSIL.

The CDR3 sequence is CAWNGSPYEQYF. Written as DNA, the CDR3 is TGTGCCTGGAATGGCTCCCCCTACGAGCAGTACTTC. This chain connects TRBV30 to TRBJ2-7; no clear D. Trimming cost V 4 bases and J 2 bases, with 9 bases left between them. Germline CDR1 and CDR2: GTSNPN and SVGIG (reference sequence). This CDR3 spans 12 amino acids.

This rearrangement joins TRBV18 to TRBJ2-7; perhaps TRBD2 as D (6 bases). V was cut by 6 bases and J by 5 bases, with 17 bases left in between. Germline assignment: CDR1 KGHSH and CDR2 LQKENI. The length of the CDR3 is 14 residues. The CDR3 loop reads CASSPLGLLHEQYF. CDR3 coding DNA: TGTGCCAGCTCCCCCTTGGGACTCCTGCACGAGCAGTACTTC.

The rearrangement links TRBV15 to TRBJ2-7; TRBD1 might be the D (6 bases). Germline V gene data show CDR1 as LNHNV and CDR2 as YYDKDF (reference sequence). V lost 2 bases, J lost 2 bases, and 10 bases lay in between. This CDR3 has 14 amino acids. The CDR3 loop is CATSRLQGTYEQYF. CDR3 DNA sequence: TGTGCCACCAGCAGACTACAGGGTACCTACGAGCAGTACTTC.

The chain couples TRBV7-6 to TRBJ2-3, with D maybe TRBD2 (6 bases). CDR1 and CDR2 (germline): SGHVS, FNYEAQ. The CDR3 runs to 14 residues. V lost 5 bases and J lost 11, with 20 bases in between. In DNA form, the CDR3 reads TGTGCCAGCAGCCCCGGGACTTTCAAAGAGGAGCAGTATTTT. Amino acid sequence: CASSPGTFKEEQYF.

This clone has only a few counts. The chain is built from TRBV6-2 or TRBV6-3 and TRBJ2-1; TRBD2 matches at 8 bases. Germline-derived CDR1 and CDR2 are MNHEY and SVGEGT. J was trimmed by 10 bases and V by 6 bases; bases with no gene match: 17. This CDR3 spans 16 amino acids. CDR3 sequence reads: CASSDPRAGGNGEQFF. The CDR3 DNA sequence: TGTGCCAGCAGCGACCCACGGGCGGGAGGCAACGGGGAGCAGTTCTTC.

The gene calls are TRBV9 and TRBJ2-5; weak D call: TRBD1 (5 bases). The CDR3 has 13 amino acids. V lost 0 bases, J lost 4 bases, and 7 bases lay in between. Germline V lookup: CDR1 SGDLS, CDR2 YYNGEE. For the CDR3, the DNA is TGTGCCAGCAGCGTAGTAGGGGTAGAGACCCAGTACTTC. Its protein product is CASSVVGVETQYF.

The chain combines TRBV19 with TRBJ2-3; maybe TRBD2 (5 bases). CDR3 length: 14 residues. Trimming took 0 bases from V and 8 from J, leaving 12 bases between them. Germline V gene data show CDR1 as LNHDA and CDR2 as SQIVND (reference sequence). CDR3 DNA: TGTGCCAGTAGTATAGAGGCGAGGGTCGGTACGCAGTATTTT. Translated, it gives CASSIEARVGTQYF.

This rearrangement joins TRBV5-1 to TRBJ2-1, with D tentatively TRBD2 (7 bases). The CDR3 loop spans 15 amino acids. Trimming left V 0 bases short and J 3 bases short, with 10 bases between. From germline, CDR1 is SGHRS and CDR2 YFSETQ. The CDR3 sequence: CASSLAGGGYNEQFF. DNA of the CDR3: TGCGCCAGCAGCTTGGCGGGGGGCGGCTACAATGAGCAGTTCTTC.

The J gene is TRBJ2-4, the V gene TRBV6-5; TRBD2 is a possible D gene (6 bases). The CDR3 is 15 residues long. The V gene's germline CDR1 is MNHEY and CDR2 SVGAGI. The V gene lost 6 bases and the J gene lost 6 bases, with 18 bases spanning the gap. CDR3 sequence: CASRDPGLSGNIQYF. The CDR3 bases are TGTGCCAGCAGAGATCCGGGACTCTCGGGAAACATTCAGTACTTC.

This clone appeared a few times. Other DNA sequences from this sample encode an identical CDR3 as well. V is TRBV5-4 and J is TRBJ1-1, with 8 nucleotides matching TRBD1. Germline loops: CDR1 SGHNT, CDR2 YYREEE (reference sequence). CDR3 length equals 14 residues. Trimming at V came to 4 bases and at J to 1 base, leaving 3 bases not matched to a gene. CDR3 nucleotides: TGTGCCAGCAGCCCTGGACAGGGGAACACTGAAGCTTTCTTT. This encodes CASSPGQGNTEAFF. Variable domain in full (rest from reference TRBV5-4 and TRBJ1-1): ETGVTQSPTHLIKTRGQQVTLRCSSQSGHNTVSWYQQALGQGPQFIFQYYREEENGRGNFPPRFSGLQFPNYSSELNVNALELDDSALYLCASSPGQGNTEAFFGQGTRLTVV.

V gene TRBV5-6 combines with J gene TRBJ2-7, with a tentative D call TRBD1 (6 bases). Germline lookup yields CDR1 SGHDT and CDR2 YYEEEE. CDR3 length: 15 amino acids. V shed 4 bases and J shed 0 bases, with 14 bases lying between them. The CDR3 reads CASSKDRKFSYEQYF. The CDR3 DNA is TGTGCCAGCAGCAAAGACAGGAAATTCTCCTACGAGCAGTACTTC.

The chain has TRBV20-1 and TRBJ1-4; D gene ambiguous. Trimming removed 3 bases at V and 12 bases at J, with 8 bases between. Germline values: CDR1 DFQATT, CDR2 SNEGSKA (reference sequence). This CDR3 has 10 amino acids. CDR3 protein: CSAREGELFF. CDR3 nucleotides: TGCAGTGCTAGGGAGGGAGAACTGTTTTTT.

The chain joins TRBV9 to TRBJ1-5; D ambiguous. The CDR3 sequence is 14 residues long. Trimming left V 0 bases short and J 9 bases short, with 13 bases between. CDR1 and CDR2 (germline): SGDLS, YYNGEE. The CDR3 reads CASSVVMNGGPQHF. In nucleotides, the CDR3 is TGTGCCAGCAGCGTAGTAATGAACGGCGGGCCCCAGCATTTT.